This is a list of T cell receptor beta chains from one sample in a study of T cell repertoires in cytomegalovirus infection. TCRdb passed the reads through MiXCR, listing each CDR3 protein once. Counted here are around 490,000 distinct CDR3 sequences, roughly 29% occurring once; the ten biggest clones make up under 15%. Sample: PBMCs. These receptors originate from a human donor in good health (CMV status not recorded). Some clones in this sample may be carry-over from other donors' samples. Each CDR3 is given with its conserved first and last residue. The D gene is left open where the match is weak. Where a row states a size, it is once, few, many or the class of an expanded clone; other rows omit it.

TGTGCCATCAGTGAATTTGTCGGGACTAGCATTGAGCAGTTCTTC,CAISEFVGTSIEQFF,TRBJ2-1,TRBD2,-,TRBV10-3
TGTGCCAGCACCCGGGCGTCCGGTTCACCCCTCCACTTT,CASTRASGSPLHF,TRBJ1-6,-,few,TRBV3-1
TGTGCCAGCAGCCGAAGAACTAGCGGGAGAGGAGATACGCAGTATTTT,CASSRRTSGRGDTQYF,TRBJ2-3,TRBD2,-,TRBV11-2
TGTGCCAGCAGCTTAGAGAGGTGGGAGGGCCGCAATGAGCAGTTCTTC,CASSLERWEGRNEQFF,TRBJ2-1,TRBD2,-,TRBV7-2
TGTGCCAGCAGTCCAAGGGGCGGGAGGGCCCCCGGGGAGCTGTTTTTT,CASSPRGGRAPGELFF,TRBJ2-2,TRBD2,many,TRBV12-3/TRBV12-4
TGTGCCAGCAGCTTAGGTGGGGGATCGCACACCATATATTTT,CASSLGGGSHTIYF,TRBJ1-3,-,few,TRBV7-9
TGTGCCAGCAGCTTAGGTGACAGGGATAATTCACCCCTCCACTTT,CASSLGDRDNSPLHF,TRBJ1-6,TRBD1,-,TRBV7-9
TGTGCCAGCAGCAAAACGGGACAGGGGGACGGAAACACCATATATTTT,CASSKTGQGDGNTIYF,TRBJ1-3,TRBD1,-,TRBV5-6
TGTGCCAGCCAATCAGGGGGCTTCGTACGCTACGAGCAGTACTTC,CASQSGGFVRYEQYF,TRBJ2-7,TRBD1,-,TRBV6-2/TRBV6-3
TGTGCCAGTAGTATCCGACTAGCTGGAAAGCAGTTCTTC,CASSIRLAGKQFF,TRBJ2-1,TRBD2,-,TRBV19
TGTGCCAGCACCTTGGGACAGGGTAATTCACCCCTCCACTTT,CASTLGQGNSPLHF,TRBJ1-6,TRBD1,-,TRBV6-1
TGTGCCAGCAGCTTATCATCGGCGAGCGGGAGGACAGATACGCAGTATTTT,CASSLSSASGRTDTQYF,TRBJ2-3,TRBD2,-,TRBV7-2
TGTGCCAGCAGCCCAGGGTCAGTTAAGACAGGTTCTGGGGCCAACGTCCTGACTTTC,CASSPGSVKTGSGANVLTF,TRBJ2-6,-,many,TRBV7-2
TGTGCCAGCAGCTACCCCTCCAGCGGGGGGTACAATGAGCAGTTCTTC,CASSYPSSGGYNEQFF,TRBJ2-1,TRBD2,few,TRBV7-2
TGCGCCAGCAGCCGCCATAACAGGGGAGTGGTGTACGGCTACACCTTC,CASSRHNRGVVYGYTF,TRBJ1-2,TRBD1,-,TRBV4-1
TGTGCCAGCAGCTCCGACCAGGGTCGGAATGGCTACACCTTC,CASSSDQGRNGYTF,TRBJ1-2,-,-,TRBV7-2
TGTGCCAGCAGTGGAGCGGGGGGCCATGTTCCCTTC,CASSGAGGHVPF,TRBJ1-2,-,-,TRBV2
TGTGCCAGCAGCTTAGAGGCGCTGCGCCAAGAGACCCAGTACTTC,CASSLEALRQETQYF,TRBJ2-5,-,-,TRBV7-6
TGCGCCAGCAGCTTGGATAGGGGGGACAGGGGCGCTTCGAACTATGGCTACACCTTC,CASSLDRGDRGASNYGYTF,TRBJ1-2,TRBD1,-,TRBV5-1
TGTGCCAGCAGCTTCTCGATGAACACTGAAGCTTTCTTT,CASSFSMNTEAFF,TRBJ1-1,-,many,TRBV7-2
TGTGCCAGCAGCTTGGGCCCTACGGGTCCCTACAATGAGCAGTTCTTC,CASSLGPTGPYNEQFF,TRBJ2-1,-,-,TRBV7-9
TGTGCCAGCAGCTTCGGACTAGCGGGAGAATGGTGGGAGACCCAGTACTTC,CASSFGLAGEWWETQYF,TRBJ2-5,TRBD2,many,TRBV7-2
TGCAGCGTTGCGGGAGGAGCGGGAGACACCGGGGAGCTGTTTTTT,CSVAGGAGDTGELFF,TRBJ2-2,TRBD2,-,TRBV29-1
TGCAGCGTTGTGGGGCTAGCGGGCTACAATGAGCAGTTCTTC,CSVVGLAGYNEQFF,TRBJ2-1,TRBD2,few,TRBV29-1
TGTGCCATCAGTGAGTCTGGGGGCCCCAAGGACATTCAGTACTTC,CAISESGGPKDIQYF,TRBJ2-4,-,-,TRBV10-3
TGTGCCAGCAGACCCGAGGCTATGATCGCGAACACCGGGGAGCTGTTTTTT,CASRPEAMIANTGELFF,TRBJ2-2,-,-,TRBV7-3
TGTGCCAGCATCAAGAGGCAGTCCCGAAACTCCTACAATGAGCAGTTCTTC,CASIKRQSRNSYNEQFF,TRBJ2-1,-,few,TRBV6-1
TGTGCCAGCAGCCAAGAGCCCGCTGGGTATACGCAGTATTTT,CASSQEPAGYTQYF,TRBJ2-3,-,-,TRBV4-2
TGTGCCAGCAGCCCTCAGGGGCCGTATGGCTACACCTTC,CASSPQGPYGYTF,TRBJ1-2,-,few,TRBV6-1
TGTGCCAGCAGCTTAGTAGACGCCCATCAGCCCCAGCATTTT,CASSLVDAHQPQHF,TRBJ1-5,-,few,TRBV11-2